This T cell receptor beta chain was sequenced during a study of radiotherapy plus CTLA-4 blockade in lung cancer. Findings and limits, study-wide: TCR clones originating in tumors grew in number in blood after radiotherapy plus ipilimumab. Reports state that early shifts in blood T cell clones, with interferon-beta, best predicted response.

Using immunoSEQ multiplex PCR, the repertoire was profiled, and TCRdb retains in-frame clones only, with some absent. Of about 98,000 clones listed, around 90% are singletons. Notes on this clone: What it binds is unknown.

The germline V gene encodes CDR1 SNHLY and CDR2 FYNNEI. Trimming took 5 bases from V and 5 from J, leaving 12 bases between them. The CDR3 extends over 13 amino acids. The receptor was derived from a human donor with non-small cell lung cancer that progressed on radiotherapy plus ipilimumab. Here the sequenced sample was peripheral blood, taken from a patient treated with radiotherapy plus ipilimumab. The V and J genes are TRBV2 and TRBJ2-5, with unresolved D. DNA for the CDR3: TGTGCCAGCAGTCATCGGTTCGAGGAGACCCAGTACTTC. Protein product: CASSHRFEETQYF. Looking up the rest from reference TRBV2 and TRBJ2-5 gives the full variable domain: EPEVTQTPSHQVTQMGQEVILRCVPISNHLYFYWYRQILGQKVEFLVSFYNNEISEKSEIFDDQFSVERPDGSNFTLKIRSTKLEDSAMYFCASSHRFEETQYFGPGTRLLVL.